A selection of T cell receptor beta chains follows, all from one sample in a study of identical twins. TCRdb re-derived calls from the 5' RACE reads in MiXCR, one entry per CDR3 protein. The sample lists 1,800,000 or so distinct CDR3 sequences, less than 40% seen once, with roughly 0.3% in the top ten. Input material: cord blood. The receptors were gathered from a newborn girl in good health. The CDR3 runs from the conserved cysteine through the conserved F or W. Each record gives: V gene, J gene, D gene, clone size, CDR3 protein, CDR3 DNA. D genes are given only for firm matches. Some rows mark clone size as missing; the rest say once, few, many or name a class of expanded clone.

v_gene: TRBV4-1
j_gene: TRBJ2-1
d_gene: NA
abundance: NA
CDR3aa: CASSQEVKREQANEQFF
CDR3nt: TGCGCCAGCAGCCAAGAGGTTAAGAGGGAGCAAGCGAATGAGCAGTTCTTC

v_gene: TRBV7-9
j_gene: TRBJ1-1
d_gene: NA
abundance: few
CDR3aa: CASRPGQRGTEAFF
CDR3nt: TGTGCCAGCAGACCCGGACAGCGAGGGACTGAAGCTTTCTTT

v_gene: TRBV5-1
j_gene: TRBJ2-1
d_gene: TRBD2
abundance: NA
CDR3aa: CASSLSGAMNEQVF
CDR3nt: TGCGCCAGCAGCTTGAGCGGGGCTATGAATGAGCAGGTCTTC

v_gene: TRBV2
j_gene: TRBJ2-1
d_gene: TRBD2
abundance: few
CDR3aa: CASSEVAGGLSSYNEQFF
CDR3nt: TGTGCCAGCAGTGAAGTAGCGGGGGGCCTTAGCTCCTACAATGAGCAGTTCTTC

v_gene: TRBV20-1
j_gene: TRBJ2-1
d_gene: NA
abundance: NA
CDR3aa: CSASGGGHSSSYNEQFF
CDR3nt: TGCAGTGCTAGTGGCGGGGGACATTCGAGCTCCTACAATGAGCAGTTCTTC

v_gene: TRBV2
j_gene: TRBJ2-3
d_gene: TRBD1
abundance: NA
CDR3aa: CASNVGQGGTDTQYF
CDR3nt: TGTGCCAGCAATGTTGGACAGGGCGGCACAGATACGCAGTATTTT

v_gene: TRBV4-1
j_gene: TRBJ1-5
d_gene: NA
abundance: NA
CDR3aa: CASSHLGLGQPQHF
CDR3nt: TGCGCCAGCAGTCACCTGGGTCTGGGTCAGCCCCAGCATTTT

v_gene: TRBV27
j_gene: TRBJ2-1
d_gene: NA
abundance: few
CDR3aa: CASSYNPSSYNEQFF
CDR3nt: TGTGCCAGCAGTTATAACCCGAGCTCCTACAATGAGCAGTTCTTC

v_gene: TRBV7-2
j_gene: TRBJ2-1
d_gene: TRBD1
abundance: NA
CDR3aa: CASNVDRVNEQFF
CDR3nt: TGTGCCAGCAACGTAGACAGGGTCAATGAGCAGTTCTTC

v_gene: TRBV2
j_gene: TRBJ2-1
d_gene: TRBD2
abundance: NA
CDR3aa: CASTLPLRAGGPYFSYNEQFF
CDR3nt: TGTGCCAGCACCCTACCCCTGCGAGCGGGAGGGCCCTATTTCTCCTACAATGAGCAGTTCTTC

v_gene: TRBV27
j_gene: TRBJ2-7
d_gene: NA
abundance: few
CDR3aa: CASSLGRGREQYF
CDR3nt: TGTGCCAGCAGTTTAGGGAGGGGGCGCGAGCAGTACTTC

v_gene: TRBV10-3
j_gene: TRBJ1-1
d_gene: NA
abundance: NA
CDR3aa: CAISNMPGPHSNTEAFF
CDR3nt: TGTGCCATCAGTAATATGCCGGGGCCCCATTCGAACACTGAAGCTTTCTTT

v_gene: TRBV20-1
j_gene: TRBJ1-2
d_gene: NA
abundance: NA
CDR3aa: CSAPSQGDYGCTF
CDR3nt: NA

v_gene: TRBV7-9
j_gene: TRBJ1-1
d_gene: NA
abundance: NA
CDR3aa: CASSVAVPNTEAFF
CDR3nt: TGTGCCAGCAGCGTAGCGGTACCGAACACTGAAGCTTTCTTT

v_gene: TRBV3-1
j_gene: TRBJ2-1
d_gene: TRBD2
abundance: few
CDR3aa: CASSQVPSGGNEQFF
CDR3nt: TGTGCCAGCAGCCAAGTCCCTAGCGGGGGTAATGAGCAGTTCTTC

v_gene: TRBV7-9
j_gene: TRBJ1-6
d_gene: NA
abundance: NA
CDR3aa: CASSFAPGSYNSPLHF
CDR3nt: TGTGCCAGCAGCTTCGCGCCGGGTTCCTATAATTCACCCCTCCACTTT

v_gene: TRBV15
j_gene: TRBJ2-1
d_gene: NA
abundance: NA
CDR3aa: CATSRVLTGNDEQFF
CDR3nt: TGTGCCACCAGCAGAGTCCTCACGGGAAACGATGAGCAGTTCTTC

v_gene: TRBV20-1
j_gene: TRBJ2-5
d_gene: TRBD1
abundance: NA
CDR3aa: CSARPDRGGETQYF
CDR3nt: TGCAGTGCTAGACCCGACAGGGGGGGAGAGACCCAGTACTTC

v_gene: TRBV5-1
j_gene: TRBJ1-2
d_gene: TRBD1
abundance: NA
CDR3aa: CASSATGGDGYTF
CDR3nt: TGCGCCAGCAGCGCCACAGGGGGGGATGGCTACACCTTC

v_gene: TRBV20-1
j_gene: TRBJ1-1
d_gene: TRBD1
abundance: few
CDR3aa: CSAPGQGTFF
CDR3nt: TGCAGTGCTCCGGGACAGGGGACTTTCTTT

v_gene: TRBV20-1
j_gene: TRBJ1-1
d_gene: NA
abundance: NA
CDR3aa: CSTINRRTEAFF
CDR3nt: TGCAGTACCATTAACAGGAGGACTGAAGCTTTCTTT

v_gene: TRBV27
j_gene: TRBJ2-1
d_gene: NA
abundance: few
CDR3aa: CASSLSASTDEQFF
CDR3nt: TGTGCCAGCAGTTTATCCGCTAGTACCGATGAGCAGTTCTTC

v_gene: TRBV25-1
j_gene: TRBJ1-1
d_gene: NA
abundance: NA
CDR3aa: CASSESVRGGRAFF
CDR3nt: TGTGCCAGCAGTGAATCGGTTCGGGGGGGGCGAGCTTTCTTT

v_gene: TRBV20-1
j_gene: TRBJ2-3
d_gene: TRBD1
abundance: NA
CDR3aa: CSARDRAPSSTDTQYF
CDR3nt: TGCAGTGCTAGGGACAGGGCACCCTCTAGCACAGATACGCAGTATTTT

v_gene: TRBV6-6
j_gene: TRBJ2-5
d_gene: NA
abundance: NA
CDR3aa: CASRLLAGYQETQYF
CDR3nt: TGTGCCAGCAGACTACTGGCGGGATACCAAGAGACCCAGTACTTC

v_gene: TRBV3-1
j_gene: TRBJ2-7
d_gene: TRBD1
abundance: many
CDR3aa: CASSQESGTGRTYEQYF
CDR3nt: TGTGCCAGCAGCCAAGAATCCGGGACAGGGAGGACCTACGAGCAGTACTTC

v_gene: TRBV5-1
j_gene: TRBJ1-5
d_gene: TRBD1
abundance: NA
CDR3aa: CASWDRGNQPQHF
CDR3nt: TGCGCCAGCTGGGACAGGGGGAACCAGCCCCAGCATTTT

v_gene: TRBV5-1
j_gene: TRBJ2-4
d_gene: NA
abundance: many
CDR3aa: CASSPDPARGNIQYF
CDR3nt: TGCGCCAGCAGCCCGGACCCCGCTCGTGGAAACATTCAGTACTTC

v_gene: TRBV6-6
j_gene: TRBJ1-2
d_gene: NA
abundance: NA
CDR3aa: CASTLAQGPHGYTF
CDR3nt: TGTGCCAGCACCCTCGCACAGGGACCCCATGGCTACACCTTC

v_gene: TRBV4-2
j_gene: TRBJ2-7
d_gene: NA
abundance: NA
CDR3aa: CASSQAQLPYEQYF
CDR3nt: TGTGCCAGCAGCCAAGCTCAACTACCTTACGAGCAGTACTTC

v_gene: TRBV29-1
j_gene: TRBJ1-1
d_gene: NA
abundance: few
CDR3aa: CSVEVFGLRPNTEAFF
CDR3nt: TGCAGCGTTGAAGTTTTTGGGCTTCGGCCGAACACTGAAGCTTTCTTT

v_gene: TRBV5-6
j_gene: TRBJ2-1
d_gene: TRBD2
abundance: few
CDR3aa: CASSPGLAGLFGSYNEQFF
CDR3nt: TGTGCCAGCAGTCCTGGACTAGCGGGGCTATTTGGTTCCTACAATGAGCAGTTCTTC

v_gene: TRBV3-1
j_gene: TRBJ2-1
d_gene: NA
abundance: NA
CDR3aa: CASSPLQGGNEQFF
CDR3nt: TGTGCCAGCAGCCCTCTTCAAGGCGGGAATGAGCAGTTCTTC

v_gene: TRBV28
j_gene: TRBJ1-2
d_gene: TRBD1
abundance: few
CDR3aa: CASSSGQAGYGYTF
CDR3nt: TGTGCCAGCAGTAGTGGACAGGCTGGCTATGGCTACACCTTC

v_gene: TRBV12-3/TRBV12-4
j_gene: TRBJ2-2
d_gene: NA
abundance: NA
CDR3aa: CASSLQEGTGELFF
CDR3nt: TGTGCCAGCAGTTTACAGGAAGGCACCGGGGAGCTGTTTTTT

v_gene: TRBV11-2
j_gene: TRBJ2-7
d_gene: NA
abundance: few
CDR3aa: CASSLVYGGVSSYEQYF
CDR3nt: TGTGCCAGCAGCTTAGTTTACGGCGGTGTTAGCTCCTACGAGCAGTACTTC

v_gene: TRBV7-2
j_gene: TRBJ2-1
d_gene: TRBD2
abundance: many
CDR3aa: CASSLAGGYYNEQFF
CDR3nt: TGTGCCAGCAGCTTAGCGGGGGGGTATTACAATGAGCAGTTCTTC

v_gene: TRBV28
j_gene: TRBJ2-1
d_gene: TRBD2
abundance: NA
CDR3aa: CASSLEGLGYNEQFF
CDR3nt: TGTGCCAGCAGTTTAGAGGGACTAGGCTACAATGAGCAGTTCTTC

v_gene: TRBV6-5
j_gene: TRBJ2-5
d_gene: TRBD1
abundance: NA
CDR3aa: CASSYLGTGVRLLNEQYF
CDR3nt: TGTGCCAGCAGTTACTTAGGGACAGGAGTCAGACTCCTCAATGAGCAGTACTTC

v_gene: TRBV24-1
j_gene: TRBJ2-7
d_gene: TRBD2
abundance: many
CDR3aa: CATSDSGLADHEQYF
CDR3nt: TGTGCCACCAGTGATTCCGGACTAGCCGACCACGAGCAGTACTTC

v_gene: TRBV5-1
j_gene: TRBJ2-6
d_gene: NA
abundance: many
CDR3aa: CASSFDSSGANVLTF
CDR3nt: TGCGCCAGCAGCTTTGACAGCTCTGGGGCCAACGTCCTGACTTTC

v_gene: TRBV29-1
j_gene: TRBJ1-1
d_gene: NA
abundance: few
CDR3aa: CSVEGLGEAFF
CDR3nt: TGCAGCGTTGAGGGCCTGGGTGAAGCTTTCTTT

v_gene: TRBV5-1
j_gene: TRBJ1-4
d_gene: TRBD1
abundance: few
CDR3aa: CASSLGQGRTNEKLFF
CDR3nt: TGTGCCAGCAGTTTGGGACAGGGTCGCACTAATGAAAAACTGTTTTTT

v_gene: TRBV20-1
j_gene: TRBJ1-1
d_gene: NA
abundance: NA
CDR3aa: CSAQAPGRPNTEAFF
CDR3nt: TGCAGTGCTCAGGCCCCGGGACGTCCGAACACTGAAGCTTTCTTT

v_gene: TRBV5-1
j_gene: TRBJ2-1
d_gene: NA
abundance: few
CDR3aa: CASSSSGTAYNEQFF
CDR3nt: TGCGCCAGCAGCAGTAGCGGTACAGCTTACAATGAGCAGTTCTTC

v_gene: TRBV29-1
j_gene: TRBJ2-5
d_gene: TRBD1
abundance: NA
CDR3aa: CSVETGGRKTQYF
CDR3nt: TGCAGCGTTGAGACAGGGGGCCGGAAGACCCAGTACTTC

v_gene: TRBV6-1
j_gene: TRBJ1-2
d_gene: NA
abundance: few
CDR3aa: CASSKSRGGYTF
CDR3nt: TGTGCCAGCTCAAAAAGTAGGGGTGGCTACACCTTC

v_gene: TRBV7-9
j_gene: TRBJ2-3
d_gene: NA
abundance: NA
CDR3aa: CASSHRRTSTDTQYF
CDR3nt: TGTGCCAGCAGCCATAGACGGACTAGCACAGATACGCAGTATTTT

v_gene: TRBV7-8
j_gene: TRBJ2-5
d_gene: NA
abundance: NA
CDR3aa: CASSLAGTYGNEQYF
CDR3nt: TGTGCCAGCAGCTTAGCGGGCACGTACGGCAATGAGCAGTACTTC

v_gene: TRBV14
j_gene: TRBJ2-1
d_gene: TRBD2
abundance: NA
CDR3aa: CASSQHAPFRLAGGRHNEQFF
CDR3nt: TGTGCCAGCAGCCAACATGCCCCTTTTCGACTAGCGGGAGGGCGGCACAATGAGCAGTTCTTC

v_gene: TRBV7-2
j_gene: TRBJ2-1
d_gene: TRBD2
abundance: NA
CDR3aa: CASSPLAVSYNEQFF
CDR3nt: TGTGCCAGCAGCCCTCTAGCGGTATCCTACAATGAGCAGTTCTTC

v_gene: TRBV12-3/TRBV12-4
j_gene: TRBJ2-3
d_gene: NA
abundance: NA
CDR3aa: CASNRLVIEDTQYF
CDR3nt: TGTGCCAGCAACAGACTAGTAATTGAAGATACGCAGTATTTT

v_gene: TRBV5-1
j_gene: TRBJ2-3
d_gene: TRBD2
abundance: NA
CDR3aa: CASRFLAGTSTDTQYF
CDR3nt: TGCGCCAGCAGGTTTCTAGCGGGGACTAGTACAGATACGCAGTATTTT

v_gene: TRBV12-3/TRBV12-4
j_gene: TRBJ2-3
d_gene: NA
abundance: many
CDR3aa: CASSGNARTDTQYF
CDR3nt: TGTGCCAGCAGCGGGAACGCCCGCACAGATACGCAGTATTTT

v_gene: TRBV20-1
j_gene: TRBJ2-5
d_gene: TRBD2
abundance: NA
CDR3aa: CSARRLAGARNQGTQYF
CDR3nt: TGCAGTGCTCGGAGGCTAGCGGGAGCAAGAAACCAGGGGACCCAGTACTTC

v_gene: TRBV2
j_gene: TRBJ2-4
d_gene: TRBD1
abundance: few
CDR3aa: CASRVQGKEQYF
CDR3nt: TGTGCCAGCAGGGTACAGGGGAAGGAGCAGTACTTC